Described below is a single TCR beta chain sequence and its context. This record comes from a study of metastatic and nonmetastatic thyroid tumors. Every patient was untreated before thyroid surgery. TCRdb called clones again from the PCR reads with MiXCR. The data show around 41,000 clones, around an eighth seen once. The clonotype originates from a female donor with papillary thyroid cancer or a benign thyroid nodule (not recorded which). Some clones in this sample may be carry-over from other donors' samples. The sequenced material came from blood.

In DNA form, the CDR3 reads TGTGCCAGCAGACCAGTTACATTCACAGATACGCAGTATTTT. This gives the protein CASRPVTFTDTQYF. The genes are TRBV28 and TRBJ2-3, with D unclear. Germline CDR1 MDHEN, CDR2 SYDVKM. V lost 6 bases and J 2 bases, leaving 12 bases between the germline ends. This CDR3 region has 14 residues.